Listed here are 31 T cell receptor beta chains from one sample, sequenced in a study of radiation and T cells in renal cell carcinoma. TCRdb's table, derived via immunoSEQ multiplex PCR, lists solely in-frame clones and lacks some. The sample lists roughly 80,000 clones, approximately 82% occurring once. The time point: blood 4 weeks post-SBRT, at nephrectomy. This sample's treatment: 15 Gy SBRT to primary tumor, nephrectomy 4 weeks later. The sequenced sample was blood, obtained from a patient whose treatment included radiotherapy and nephrectomy. The receptor set was obtained from a woman aged 60 to 75 with renal cell carcinoma.

The chain recombines TRBV10-3 with TRBJ2-7; no clear D gene. This CDR3 is built from 14 residues. The germline V and J ends were trimmed by 1 base and 0 bases, with 7 bases remaining between them. In germline, CDR1 is ENHRY, CDR2 SYGVKD. The DNA for the CDR3 is TGTGCCATCAGTGAGTTCAGCAACTCCTACGAGCAGTACTTC. Translating gives CAISEFSNSYEQYF.

The rearrangement links TRBV28 to TRBJ2-3; 10 bases align to TRBD2. There are 16 residues in the CDR3. The germline CDR1 and CDR2 sequences are MDHEN and SYDVKM. V lost 3 bases, J lost 4 bases, and 7 bases stayed unmatched. The CDR3 coding sequence is TGTGCCAGCAGTTTTACGGCTAGCGGGAGCCCAGATACGCAGTATTTT. This codes for CASSFTASGSPDTQYF.

The table lists this clone with a count of one. The chain is built from TRBV9 and TRBJ2-5, with TRBD1 matching over 9 bases. The CDR3 consists of 16 residues. Germline trimming cut 7 bases from V and 4 bases from J; bases unmatched to any gene: 14. Per the germline V gene, CDR1 is SGDLS and CDR2 is YYNGEE. This chain's CDR3 is CASGVGTGIGGETQYF. As DNA, the CDR3 is TGTGCCAGCGGAGTCGGGACAGGGATTGGAGGAGAGACCCAGTACTTC.

The count of this clone is one. The chain uses TRBV5-4 and TRBJ2-3, with D perhaps matching TRBD1 (5 bases). Trimming shortened V by 0 bases and J by 6 bases, and 17 bases separated the two germline ends. Germline assignment: CDR1 SGHNT and CDR2 YYREEE (reference sequence). The CDR3 loop spans 16 amino acids. The CDR3 sequence is CASSLVTGGAGDTQYF. In nucleotides, the CDR3 is TGTGCCAGCAGCTTGGTTACAGGTGGGGCAGGCGATACGCAGTATTTT.

There are many counts of this clone. V gene TRBV30 combines with J gene TRBJ1-1; D is undetermined. The CDR3 extends over 12 amino acids. V lost 6 bases and J lost 3, with 11 bases in between. The germline V gene encodes CDR1 GTSNPN and CDR2 SVGIG (reference sequence). The DNA for the CDR3 is TGTGCCTGCGACATTGTGGACACTGAAGCTTTCTTT. Its translation: CACDIVDTEAFF. Drawing the rest from reference TRBV30 and TRBJ1-1, the complete variable domain is SQTIHQWPATLVQPVGSPLSLECTVEGTSNPNLYWYRQAAGRGLQLLFYSVGIGQISSEVPQNLSASRPQDRQFILSSKKLLLSDSGFYLCACDIVDTEAFFGQGTRLTVV.

This clone was picked up one time. One end of the junction varies from germline; a read error may be responsible. The chain employs TRBV9 and TRBJ1-3, with a weak D call TRBD1 (6 bases). CDR3 length: 15 residues. Germline-derived CDR1 and CDR2 are SGDLS and YYNGEE. Here the CDR3 reads CASSSRGDNGSTIYF. In DNA, the CDR3 is TGTGCCAGCAGCTCCCGGGGGGACAATGGAAGCACCATATATTTT.

The chain recombines TRBV28 with TRBJ2-3, with TRBD2 matching 8 bases. V was clipped by 5 bases and J by 3 bases; unmatched bases: 7. CDR3 length: 15 residues. Germline lookup yields CDR1 MDHEN and CDR2 SYDVKM. Here the CDR3 DNA reads TGTGCCAGCAGTCGCCCGGCTAGCGGGACAGATACGCAGTATTTT. This translates into CASSRPASGTDTQYF.

The J gene is TRBJ2-7, the V gene TRBV28; D is ambiguous. In germline, CDR1 is MDHEN, CDR2 SYDVKM. Trimming took 7 bases from V and 3 from J, leaving 16 bases between them. The CDR3 covers 14 residues. CDR3 sequence (DNA): TGTGCCAGCACCCCCCCCCGTGTGAACTACGAGCAGTACTTC. Translation: CASTPPRVNYEQYF.

In its sample, this clone was seen once. The chain employs TRBV5-5 and TRBJ2-3; D gene unclear. Germline values: CDR1 SGHKS, CDR2 YYEKEE (reference sequence). The CDR3 sequence is 13 residues long. Between the trimmed V and J ends, which lost 1 base and 4 bases, there was a span of 7 bases. CDR3 loop: CASSLFMADTQYF. As DNA, the CDR3 is TGTGCCAGCAGCTTGTTCATGGCAGATACGCAGTATTTT.

The rearrangement joins TRBV4-3 to TRBJ2-2; the D is unclear. V was trimmed by 4 bases and J by 3 bases, leaving 6 bases between them. CDR1 is LGHNA, CDR2 YSLEER, per germline. CDR3 size: 13 residues. CDR3 sequence reads: CASSLEYTGELFF. Written as DNA, the CDR3 is TGCGCCAGCAGCCTTGAGTACACCGGGGAGCTGTTTTTT.

The V call is TRBV5-1, the J call TRBJ2-5; maybe TRBD2 (6 bases). This CDR3 spans 15 amino acids. Between the trimmed V and J ends, which lost 0 bases and 1 base, there was a span of 10 bases. Germline loops: CDR1 SGHRS, CDR2 YFSETQ. The CDR3 loop is CASSLGSSGQETQYF. The CDR3 DNA follows: TGCGCCAGCAGCTTGGGGAGTAGCGGCCAAGAGACCCAGTACTTC.

The chain has TRBV5-4 and TRBJ2-5; D is uncertain. Germline V lookup: CDR1 SGHNT, CDR2 YYREEE (reference sequence). CDR3 size: 13 residues. V was cut by 4 bases and J by 2 bases, with 9 bases left in between. CDR3 sequence (DNA): TGTGCCAGCAGCCCATACAAGCAAGAGACCCAGTACTTC. Protein product: CASSPYKQETQYF.

The rearrangement links TRBV27 to TRBJ2-7; 9 bases fit TRBD1. V trimming: 6 bases; J trimming: 2 bases; junction bases outside the gene matches: 8. Germline-derived CDR1 and CDR2 are MNHEY and SMNVEV (reference sequence). The CDR3 runs to 15 residues. CDR3 loop: CASSPRGQGPYEQYF. In DNA form, the CDR3 reads TGTGCCAGCAGCCCGCGGGGACAGGGACCCTACGAGCAGTACTTC.

This chain connects TRBV19 to TRBJ2-5; 11 nucleotides match TRBD2. The CDR3 is 17 residues long. J lost 5 bases, V lost 6 bases, and 14 bases had no gene match. Germline V lookup: CDR1 LNHDA, CDR2 SQIVND (reference sequence). CDR3 nucleotide sequence: TGTGCCAGTAGGAGGGATGGTAGCGGGAGGGCCTGGGAGACCCAGTACTTC. As protein: CASRRDGSGRAWETQYF.

This chain links TRBV4-2 with TRBJ2-2; D uncertain. The CDR3 runs 14 residues. Germline V gene data show CDR1 as LGHNA and CDR2 as YNFKEQ. The ends were cut back, 0 bases at V and 6 bases at J, with 8 bases in the middle. This CDR3 reads CASSQDGTAGELFF. The DNA of the CDR3 is TGTGCCAGCAGCCAAGATGGAACGGCCGGGGAGCTGTTTTTT.

The gene calls are TRBV6-5 and TRBJ1-4, with D possibly TRBD1 on 5 matching bases. V shed 3 bases and J shed 8 bases, with 13 bases lying between them. The CDR3 sequence is 14 residues long. Germline CDR1 reads MNHEY; CDR2 reads SVGAGI. The CDR3 sequence: CASSYRGVGEKLFF. In nucleotides, the CDR3 is TGTGCCAGCAGTTATCGGGGGGTAGGGGAAAAACTGTTTTTT.

This clone was counted once. The chain joins TRBV18 to TRBJ2-3; a weak D match, TRBD1 (5 bases). Germline V gene data show CDR1 as KGHSH and CDR2 as LQKENI. This CDR3 region has 10 residues. The V and J ends lost 6 bases and 10 bases respectively, with 8 bases between them. The CDR3 protein is CASSQGPQYF. The CDR3 coding sequence is TGTGCCAGCTCCCAGGGTCCGCAGTATTTT.

This clone showed up just a few times. This sequence joins TRBV4-1 and TRBJ1-2; D ambiguous. Trimming cost V 2 bases and J 5 bases, with 9 bases left between them. The germline V gene encodes CDR1 MGHRA and CDR2 YSYEKL. The CDR3 is 13 amino acids. CDR3 bases: TGCGCCAGCAGCCAACCTTGGACGTATGGCTACACCTTC. Amino acid sequence: CASSQPWTYGYTF.

This clone was observed a few times. Within the sample, other DNA sequences also encode this same CDR3. The chain has TRBV5-1 and TRBJ2-3; possible D gene TRBD2, 5 bases. Trimming pared 2 bases from V and 4 bases from J, leaving 5 bases between. The CDR3 spans 12 residues. Germline CDR1 SGHRS, CDR2 YFSETQ. The CDR3 coding sequence is TGCGCCAGCAGCTTTAGCGCAGATACGCAGTATTTT. This gives the protein CASSFSADTQYF. The entire variable domain, with the rest obtained from reference TRBV5-1 and TRBJ2-3, is as follows: KAGVTQTPRYLIKTRGQQVTLSCSPISGHRSVSWYQQTPGQGLQFLFEYFSETQRNKGNFPGRFSGRQFSNSRSEMNVSTLELGDSALYLCASSFSADTQYFGPGTRLTVL.

V is TRBV18 and J is TRBJ2-1; D is perhaps TRBD1 or TRBD2 (5 bases each). Germline CDR1 and CDR2: KGHSH and LQKENI. This CDR3 region has 18 residues. Trimming left V 1 base short and J 3 bases short, with 19 bases between. In DNA, the CDR3 is TGTGCCAGCTCACCACGCTCCCCGGGACGCAACTTCTACAATGAGCAGTTCTTC. Its translation is CASSPRSPGRNFYNEQFF.

This chain uses TRBV5-1 with TRBJ2-1; D gene unclear. Germline CDR1 is SGHRS and CDR2 is YFSETQ. This CDR3 contains 15 residues. V lost 4 bases to trimming and J lost 4 bases, with 15 bases between them. The CDR3 nucleotides read TGCGCCAGCAGCCGTAGAGGCGAGACATACAATGAGCAGTTCTTC. Amino acids: CASSRRGETYNEQFF.

The rearrangement uses TRBV19 and TRBJ1-2; no clear D. The CDR3 has 19 residues. The germline V and J ends were trimmed by 3 bases and 0 bases, with 23 bases remaining between them. Germline V lookup: CDR1 LNHDA, CDR2 SQIVND (reference sequence). CDR3 coding DNA: TGTGCCAGTAGTATTCTACGTGGGCAGGACCGACAAGCTAACTATGGCTACACCTTC. Encoded protein: CASSILRGQDRQANYGYTF.

V and J are TRBV5-1 and TRBJ2-5, with a possible D match to TRBD1 (5 bases). The J call may be faulty, since TRBJ2-7 better matches the DNA end. The V gene's germline CDR1 is SGHRS and CDR2 YFSETQ. The CDR3 covers 15 residues. The CDR3 bases are TGCGCCAGCAAGATTTGGCAGGGCCCAACCTACGAGCAGTACTTC. Residues: CASKIWQGPTYEQYF.

The genes are TRBV28 and TRBJ1-2; 7 bases are shared with TRBD1. CDR1 MDHEN and CDR2 SYDVKM come from the germline V gene. The CDR3 consists of 14 residues. With V trimmed by 7 bases and J by 4 bases, 9 bases remained unmatched. The CDR3 sequence: CASTQGGKAYGYTF. The CDR3 nucleotides are TGTGCCAGCACCCAGGGGGGGAAGGCCTATGGCTACACCTTC.

This chain links TRBV5-1 with TRBJ2-7; either TRBD1 or TRBD2 may fit D (7 bases each). CDR3 length: 13 residues. Germline loops: CDR1 SGHRS, CDR2 YFSETQ. The V end lost 1 base, the J end lost 5 bases, and 10 bases lay between the germline ends. The CDR3 sequence is CASSLSGGDEQYF. The CDR3 DNA is TGCGCCAGCAGCTTGTCAGGGGGGGACGAGCAGTACTTC. The full variable domain, in which reference TRBV5-1 and TRBJ2-7 provide the parts outside the CDR3, is KAGVTQTPRYLIKTRGQQVTLSCSPISGHRSVSWYQQTPGQGLQFLFEYFSETQRNKGNFPGRFSGRQFSNSRSEMNVSTLELGDSALYLCASSLSGGDEQYFGPGTRLTVT.

The genes are TRBV28 and TRBJ2-4; possible D gene TRBD1, 5 bases. The V and J ends lost 5 bases and 7 bases respectively, with 12 bases between them. The CDR3 consists of 13 residues. Germline CDR1 and CDR2: MDHEN and SYDVKM. This CDR3 reads CASSQAGSNIQYF. CDR3 bases: TGTGCCAGCAGTCAGGCAGGGTCTAACATTCAGTACTTC.

The J gene is TRBJ2-5, the V gene TRBV28; either TRBD1 or TRBD2 may supply D (5 bases each). The V end was cut by 4 bases, the J end by 2 bases, with 17 bases between. This CDR3 is built from 16 residues. Germline CDR1 and CDR2: MDHEN and SYDVKM. The CDR3 nucleotides read TGTGCCAGCAGTTCCACGGGGCGAGCGGCACAAGAGACCCAGTACTTC. This translates into CASSSTGRAAQETQYF.

This chain uses TRBV4-2 with TRBJ1-6; 9 nucleotides line up with TRBD1. The trim removed 1 base at V and 7 bases at J, leaving 2 bases unmatched. There are 15 residues in the CDR3. Germline CDR1 and CDR2: LGHNA and YNFKEQ. CDR3 loop: CASSQGTGENSPLHF. In DNA form, the CDR3 reads TGTGCCAGCAGCCAAGGGACAGGGGAGAATTCACCCCTCCACTTT.

This chain uses TRBV2 with TRBJ2-1, with 9 positions matching TRBD1. J gave up 7 bases and V 8 bases, and 12 bases lay outside the gene matches. The V gene's germline CDR1 is SNHLY and CDR2 FYNNEI. The CDR3 contains 15 residues. The CDR3 region has the DNA TGTGCCAGCGGGGCCGGACAGGGGTTCCGAAATGAGCAGTTCTTC. Translation gives CASGAGQGFRNEQFF.

The chain uses TRBV30 and TRBJ2-1; D gene unclear. The V gene lost 0 bases and the J gene lost 6 bases, with 6 bases spanning the gap. This CDR3 has 12 residues. Germline assignment: CDR1 GTSNPN and CDR2 SVGIG (reference sequence). This CDR3 is CAWSVFFNEQFF. CDR3 nucleotides: TGTGCCTGGAGTGTGTTCTTCAATGAGCAGTTCTTC. The entire variable domain, with the rest obtained from reference TRBV30 and TRBJ2-1, is as follows: SQTIHQWPATLVQPVGSPLSLECTVEGTSNPNLYWYRQAAGRGLQLLFYSVGIGQISSEVPQNLSASRPQDRQFILSSKKLLLSDSGFYLCAWSVFFNEQFFGPGTRLTVL.

This rearrangement joins TRBV7-9 to TRBJ2-7, with 7 bases identical to TRBD1. V lost 1 base to trimming and J lost 4 bases; unmatched junction nucleotides: 7. The CDR3 runs to 15 residues. The germline gives CDR1 SEHNR, CDR2 FQNEAQ (reference sequence). DNA of the CDR3: TGTGCCAGCAGCTTAGGGGCGACAGGGTTTTACGAGCAGTACTTC. It codes for CASSLGATGFYEQYF.